This section outlines one TCR beta chain sequence together with its context. Participants came from some 23 US areas, aged roughly 18 to 89 years. Cohorts were assigned according to the clinical history that participants reported. In Cohort 3, a recovered donor had either two negative PCRs, clearance, or symptom resolution. These data come from a study of blood T cell repertoires in COVID-19. Per the study methods: Estimation of nucleated cell counts relied on the amplification of reference gene primers. Sequencing used immunoSEQ multiplex PCR; TCRdb keeps in-frame clones, though not all of them. From that table come the V and J calls and clone size; the DNA was used to work out D and trimming. Of approximately 290,000 clones in the sample, approximately 85% were seen once. CDR1 is SGHRS and CDR2 is YFSETQ in the germline V gene. The V end lost 4 bases, the J end lost 4 bases, and 9 bases lay between the germline ends. The CDR3 has 13 residues.

The clonotype comes from a woman in her twenties or thirties who had recovered from COVID-19. The chain is built from TRBV5-1 and TRBJ2-1; perhaps TRBD2 as D (6 bases). Material for sequencing was PBMCs or T cells enriched from blood (not recorded which). CDR3 bases: TGCGCCAGCAGCCCGGGACTTTACAATGAGCAGTTCTTC. It yields the protein CASSPGLYNEQFF.